This T cell receptor beta chain was sequenced during a study of OX40 agonist ivuxolimab in advanced cancers. This clone was recorded once. V was cut by 0 bases and J by 3 bases, with 9 bases left in between. Germline assignment: CDR1 SGHRS and CDR2 YFSETQ. This CDR3 is 14 amino acids long. Repertoires were generated with immunoSEQ multiplex PCR, while TCRdb's copy carries only in-frame clones and drops some. This table has 55,000 to 75,000 clones, roughly 82% appearing once. This clonotype was sampled from an adult with an advanced solid tumor such as melanoma, head and neck, liver or kidney cancer. The specimen was CD4+ or CD8+ T cells sorted from blood, collected in a trial of the OX40 agonist ivuxolimab. The chain couples TRBV5-1 to TRBJ1-2; D perhaps matches TRBD1 (5 bases). CDR3 in amino acids: CASSLGGRDYGYTF. The CDR3 nucleotides are TGCGCCAGCAGCTTGGGGGGCAGGGACTATGGCTACACCTTC.